This T cell receptor (beta chain) was retrieved from a study of CD8 T cells in Susac syndrome. The CDR3 spans 14 residues. Germline assignment: CDR1 SEHNR and CDR2 FQNEAQ (reference sequence). V dropped 5 bases and J dropped 4; count of bases not matched to a gene: 6. Broader study findings: The relatively small number of individuals in the TCR sequencing and HLA analysis was acknowledged by the study.

Sequencing of TCR beta covered CD8+ and CD4+ T cells obtained from blood. A note on this clonotype: Its antigen is as yet unknown.

Random hexamers were used to reverse transcribe the RNA input (roughly 0.5 to 1 ug). TCRdb passed the immunoSEQ multiplex PCR reads through MiXCR, listing each CDR3 protein once. Of some 200,000 distinct CDR3 sequences in the sample, roughly 95% were seen once. The sample comprised CD4+ T cells from PBMCs. The V and J genes are TRBV7-9 and TRBJ2-7; 9 bases are a match to TRBD1. This TCR was recovered from a human donor with multiple sclerosis. CDR3 protein: CASSPRTGEYEQYF. The CDR3 DNA follows: TGTGCCAGCAGCCCCCGGACAGGGGAGTACGAGCAGTACTTC.